Listed below are T cell receptor beta chains from one sample, sequenced in a study of CD8 T cells in ankylosing spondylitis. TCRdb independently ran MiXCR on the 5' RACE reads; one entry per CDR3 protein. The sample lists about 27,000 distinct CDR3 sequences; 7.9% were seen once. Input material: blood. Every receptor here comes from a male donor with ankylosing spondylitis or in good health (not recorded which). The conserved cysteine and the conserved F or W are not part of the CDR3 here. The D gene is left open where the match is weak. Clone sizes are given selectively: once, few, many, or a class where the clone is expanded.

v_call,clone_size,d_call,cdr3_aa
TRBV6-2/TRBV6-3,NA,NA,ASSNAGVGELF
TRBV27,NA,NA,ASSFRNPGSEQY
TRBV5-1,many,NA,ASSLGGRRTGELF
TRBV20-1,few,NA,SASGVVPKSEQY
TRBV29-1,NA,NA,SVDVAGTQY
TRBV28,NA,NA,ASSLGYREGNIQY
TRBV6-5,few,NA,ASSYLILEAF
TRBV6-2/TRBV6-3,few,NA,ASSYHTTGELF
TRBV5-1,many,NA,ASKTNREINEKLF
TRBV29-1,few,TRBD1,SVEGTGGETNEKLF
TRBV6-5,many,TRBD2,ASRVSGSWGNTQY
TRBV28,few,NA,ASSLVNYEQF
TRBV20-1,few,NA,SARRGGSTDTQY
TRBV6-2/TRBV6-3,few,TRBD2,ASSRMTSGSTDTQY
TRBV10-3,few,TRBD2,AISVRAGVADTQY
TRBV10-3,few,TRBD2,AIRATSGSSYNEQF
TRBV3-1,NA,TRBD2,ASSQVAGVHEQF
TRBV29-1,many,NA,SVVRQGGNNEQF
TRBV7-2,few,NA,ASSPDREVNEQF
TRBV12-3/TRBV12-4,few,NA,ATLAKALTAGELF
TRBV7-2,few,NA,ASSPGLNTEAF
TRBV19,many,NA,ATNSPRFGGGEQF
TRBV12-3/TRBV12-4,few,TRBD2,ASSSSGSGTGELF
TRBV29-1,few,NA,SVEWRASSQETQY
TRBV21-1,few,NA,ASSDKRDPPEPPPFTDTQY
TRBV12-3/TRBV12-4,once,TRBD2,ASSPAGAYTDTQY
TRBV28,few,NA,ASSLEGT
TRBV6-2/TRBV6-3,NA,NA,ASSWTDIGYT
TRBV25-1,few,NA,AYSPAGTGELF
TRBV29-1,NA,TRBD2,SVARTSANEQF
TRBV7-3,NA,TRBD2,ASRRLAGGTGELF
TRBV5-1,NA,TRBD1,ASSTQGARQETQY
TRBV5-1,many,TRBD2,ASSPGTSVIDTQY
TRBV29-1,NA,NA,SVSQKGGELF
TRBV6-6,NA,NA,ASSYRPTGEEKLF
TRBV7-2,few,NA,ASSLEKMNTEAF
TRBV7-6,many,NA,ASSPGDREQF
TRBV7-2,NA,NA,ASSLAGLNTEAF
TRBV4-1,many,NA,ASSQEGANTQY
TRBV7-9,NA,TRBD2,ASSFPPGTNYNEQF
TRBV7-2,many,NA,ASRVSGVQETQY
TRBV20-1,few,NA,SALGALGEGTAKNIQY
TRBV2,many,NA,ASTLATGPNEKLF
TRBV7-2,NA,NA,ASSLFHEQF
TRBV6-5,NA,NA,ASSPAGGGTDTQY
TRBV28,many,TRBD1,ASSTPTGGRSGANVLT
TRBV29-1,NA,TRBD2,SVGEQRGTSYEQY
TRBV3-1,NA,NA,ASSLGTYGELF
TRBV28,NA,NA,ASRRPQNTGELF
TRBV20-1,NA,NA,SARDAGSNQPQH
TRBV7-6,few,NA,ASSLEVGGLQETQY
TRBV5-1,many,NA,ASSFLGGSDTGELF
TRBV28,few,TRBD1,ASSRGQVSNQPQH
TRBV12-3/TRBV12-4,many,TRBD1,ASRSGGRETQY
TRBV12-3/TRBV12-4,many,TRBD1,ASSPSTGAVDTEAF
TRBV29-1,many,TRBD2,SVLQRGLGEQY